In this sample, the clone carrying this TCR beta chain turned up a few times. Its target is unknown. This record comes from a study of lymphopenia after photon versus proton radiotherapy. Study observations and caveats: Only patients who died were analyzed for survival; proton advantage is unproven.

The assay was immunoSEQ multiplex PCR, and TCRdb's table has in-frame clones only and misses some. The table lists 25,000 or so clones, around 83% of them singletons. V lost 5 bases to trimming and J lost 5 bases; unmatched junction nucleotides: 11. This CDR3 region has 15 residues. Germline V gene data show CDR1 as SGHTA and CDR2 as FQGTGA. The V call is TRBV7-3, the J call TRBJ1-1; TRBD1 matches at 7 bases. The receptor's source is a man aged 25 to 45 with gastric cancer. The specimen comprised peripheral blood, sampled from a patient treated with photon-based radiotherapy. CDR3 in DNA: TGTGCCAGCAGCCCTACATCAGGGGGAGGGACTGAAGCTTTCTTT. Encoded protein: CASSPTSGGGTEAFF.